This T cell receptor beta chain stems from a study of shared clonotypes between healthy human individuals. Overall study context: Serving as donors were a couple of women and a few men, whose ages spanned 18 to 49.

The study drew all its donors from Caucasian adults living in Nashville, Tennessee. Each cell subset's genomic DNA was divided evenly among several immunoSEQ plates. Sequencing used immunoSEQ multiplex PCR; TCRdb keeps in-frame clones, though not all of them. The sample includes 2 million to 2.5 million clones, about 95% of them seen just once. This CDR3 is 17 amino acids long. Germline CDR1 is SGHNT and CDR2 is YYREEE (reference sequence). V was cut by 3 bases and J by 0 bases, with 16 bases left in between. This clonotype was obtained from a man younger than 35 in good health. What was sequenced was naive CD4+ T cells sorted from blood. Regarding subset: CD45RA+ positively selected. The chain combines TRBV5-4 with TRBJ2-1; no clear D gene. CDR3 bases: TGTGCCAGCAGCTCGTCATGGGCCCAAAGCTCCTACAATGAGCAGTTCTTC. Protein sequence: CASSSSWAQSSYNEQFF.